This T cell receptor beta chain was captured in a study of beta chain features in type 1 diabetes. The investigators reverse transcribed all of the isolated RNA, so they sequenced expressed TCRB transcripts. Samples of naive, central memory and regulatory T cells yielded a mean of about 3.4 million reads. The protocol was immunoSEQ multiplex PCR, while the TCRdb copy is restricted to in-frame clones and leaves out a portion. Of 230,000 or so clones detected, approximately 16% appear once; the ten largest clones hold approximately 0.086%. General observations from the study: Any HLA type influence on TCRB rearrangement was left unresolved here. Shortening that was moderate but significant affected the TCRB CDR3s of Type 1 diabetes patients in all four CD4+ subsets.

This clone showed up just a few times. The antigen is not known. This TCR was sampled from a man aged 25 to 40 with type 1 diabetes. Sequencing used naive CD4+ T cells from blood.

The CDR3 loop is CAISEPPGTQYF. The CDR3 DNA is TGTGCCATCAGTGAGCCACCAGGGACGCAGTATTTT. The rearrangement uses TRBV10-3 and TRBJ2-3, with D possibly TRBD1 on 5 matching bases. Germline CDR1 and CDR2: ENHRY and SYGVKD. The CDR3 runs 12 residues. V was pared by 2 bases and J by 9 bases, with 9 bases between.